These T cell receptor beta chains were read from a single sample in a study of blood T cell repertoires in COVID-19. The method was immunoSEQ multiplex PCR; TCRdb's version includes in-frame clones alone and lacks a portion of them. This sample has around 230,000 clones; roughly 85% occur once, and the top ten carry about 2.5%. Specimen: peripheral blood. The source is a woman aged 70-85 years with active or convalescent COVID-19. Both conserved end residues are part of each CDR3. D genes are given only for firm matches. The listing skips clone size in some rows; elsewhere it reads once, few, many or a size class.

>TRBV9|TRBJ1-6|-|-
TGTGCCAGCAGCGTAGGGATTGGACAGAATAATTCACCCCTCCACTTT
CASSVGIGQNNSPLHF
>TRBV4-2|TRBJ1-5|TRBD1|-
TGTGCCAGCAGCCAGTCGACAGGGCGATCCCAGCATTTT
CASSQSTGRSQHF
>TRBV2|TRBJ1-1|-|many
TGTGCCAGCAGCCAATCGACGGTTAGCGCTGAAGCTTTCTTT
CASSQSTVSAEAFF
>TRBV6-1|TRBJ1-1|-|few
TGTGCCAGCAGTGAAGAAAGGGGCACTGAAGCTTTCTTT
CASSEERGTEAFF
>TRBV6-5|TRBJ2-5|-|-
TGTGCCAGCAGTTACGACTCGTCTAACCGGAAAGAGACCCAGTACTTC
CASSYDSSNRKETQYF
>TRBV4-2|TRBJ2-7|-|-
TGTGCCAGCAGCCATCTCAGGAACGCCTACGAGCAGTACTTC
CASSHLRNAYEQYF
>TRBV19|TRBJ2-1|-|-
TGTGCCAGTAGTAAACCACAGGTTTCCTACAATGAGCAGTTCTTC
CASSKPQVSYNEQFF
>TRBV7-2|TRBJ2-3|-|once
TGTGCCAGCAGCTTAGTGGGGGGACAGACCCCCGGGAATACGCAGTATTTT
CASSLVGGQTPGNTQYF
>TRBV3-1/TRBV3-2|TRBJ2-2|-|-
TGTGCCAGCAGCCTTCGGGACTCTGGAACGACCGGGGAGCTGTTTTTT
CASSLRDSGTTGELFF
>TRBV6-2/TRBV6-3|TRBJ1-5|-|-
TGTGCCAGCAGCCTTAGCCCCTATAGCAATCAGCCCCAGCATTTT
CASSLSPYSNQPQHF
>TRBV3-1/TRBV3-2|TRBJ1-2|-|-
TGTGCCAGCAGCCAGGAGACAGTCTATGGCTACACCTTC
CASSQETVYGYTF
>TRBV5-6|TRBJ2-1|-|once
TGTGCCAGCAGCTTGGAGCCCCCGGGGCAGTTCTTC
CASSLEPPGQFF
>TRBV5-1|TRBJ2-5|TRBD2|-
TGCGCCAGCAGCTTGGGGGCGGGAGGCTTCGAAGAGACCCAGTACTTC
CASSLGAGGFEETQYF
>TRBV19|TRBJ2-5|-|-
TGTGCCAGTAGTACGAGACAGGTACAAGAGACCCAGTACTTC
CASSTRQVQETQYF
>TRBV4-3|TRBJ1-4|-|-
TGCGCCAGCAGCCAAGATCGGGGGGGGAATGAAAAACTGTTTTTT
CASSQDRGGNEKLFF